The T cell receptor beta chain under discussion was sequenced for a study of blood T cell repertoires in COVID-19. Study-wide background: Samples came from the United States, Italy and Spain, spanning acute and convalescent COVID-19. T cells, B-cell-depleted T cells, or PBMCs provided the cDNA or gDNA that served as material.

The V and J ends lost 6 bases and 4 bases, in that order; junction bases with no gene match: 11. Germline V gene data show CDR1 as LNHDA and CDR2 as SQIVND (reference sequence). CDR3 length: 18 residues. Authors' processing steps: Amplification from reference gene primers served as the basis for estimated nucleated cell counts. The assay was immunoSEQ multiplex PCR, and TCRdb's table has in-frame clones only and misses some. That table gives V, J and clone size, and the DNA gave D and trimming. This table holds 160,000 or so clones, about 77% found once. The origin of this receptor is a woman aged 80 or over with acute or convalescent COVID-19. Sequenced sample: peripheral blood. The chain combines TRBV19 with TRBJ2-1; 14 nucleotides agree with TRBD2. The CDR3 DNA is TGTGCCAGTAGCACGGGACTAGCGGGGGCCTCTTTATACAATGAGCAGTTCTTC. The encoded protein is CASSTGLAGASLYNEQFF.